Each of the 7 T cell receptor beta chains below was sequenced from the same sample in a study of T-cell memory formation after mild COVID-19. TCRdb reprocessed the 5' RACE reads via MiXCR and lists one record per CDR3 protein. The sample lists 450,000 to 650,000 distinct CDR3 sequences, roughly 17% occurring once. Specimen: PBMCs or a T cell subset sorted from them (not recorded which). These receptors were collected from an adult woman who had mild COVID-19 (a few samples of this study predate the infection). Cell type and time point are not known.

This clonotype was picked up a small number of times. This sequence joins TRBV30 and TRBJ2-2; perhaps TRBD2 as D (5 bases). In germline, CDR1 is GTSNPN, CDR2 SVGIG (reference sequence). This CDR3 region has 16 residues. Trimming removed 0 bases from V and 4 bases from J, with 15 bases in between. In nucleotides, the CDR3 is TGTGCCTGGAGTGTAACCTCCGGGGAGAGCACCGGGGAGCTGTTTTTT. Encoded protein: CAWSVTSGESTGELFF.

This clonotype was counted a few times. CDR3 loop: CASSFAPGPWETQYF. The CDR3 nucleotides read TGTGCCAGCAGCTTCGCTCCGGGACCCTGGGAGACCCAGTACTTC. The V call is TRBV7-2, the J call TRBJ2-5; perhaps D is TRBD1 or TRBD2 (5 bases each). Germline V gene lookup returns CDR1 SGHTA and CDR2 FQGNSA. V was clipped by 3 bases and J by 5 bases, with 16 bases between them. The CDR3 is 15 amino acids.

This chain connects TRBV9 to TRBJ2-1; the match to TRBD2 covers 11 bases. Germline CDR1 SGDLS, CDR2 YYNGEE. V was clipped by 2 bases and J by 5 bases; unmatched bases: 3. CDR3 length equals 15 residues. The DNA of the CDR3 is TGTGCCAGCAGCGTTAGCGGGGGGGCCCACAATGAGCAGTTCTTC. Its translation: CASSVSGGAHNEQFF. The full variable domain, with the rest looked up from reference TRBV9 and TRBJ2-1, is DSGVTQTPKHLITATGQRVTLRCSPRSGDLSVYWYQQSLDQGLQFLIQYYNGEERAKGNILERFSAQQFPDLHSELNLSSLELGDSALYFCASSVSGGAHNEQFFGPGTRLTVL.

This clonotype was picked up many times. One junction end disagrees with the germline gene, perhaps due to a read error. The chain is built from TRBV29-1 and TRBJ2-3; D may be TRBD1 or TRBD2 (5 bases each). The CDR3 consists of 11 residues. CDR1 SQVTM and CDR2 ANQGSEA come from the germline V gene. The CDR3, as DNA: TGCAGCGTTGAAGTCGGGGCTAAAGTCGGCTTT. Its translation: CSVEVGAKVGF.

The chain is built from TRBV24-1 and TRBJ2-5, with D perhaps TRBD2 (7 bases). V lost 4 bases, J lost 5 bases, and 19 bases lay in between. The CDR3 runs to 16 residues. Germline V CDR1 and CDR2: KGHDR, SFDVKD. Here the CDR3 reads CATSEPSRGARETQYF. Written as DNA, the CDR3 is TGTGCCACCAGTGAACCCTCCCGGGGGGCGCGGGAGACCCAGTACTTC.

This clonotype has just a few counts. The chain links TRBV20-1 to TRBJ2-5; D unresolved. With 7 bases removed from V and 0 bases from J, the gap between germline ends came to 6 bases. The CDR3 sequence is 11 residues long. In germline, CDR1 is DFQATT, CDR2 SNEGSKA (reference sequence). CDR3: CSVRDQETQYF. The CDR3 DNA reads as TGCAGTGTTCGGGACCAAGAGACCCAGTACTTC.

V is TRBV6-5 and J is TRBJ1-3, with TRBD1 matching over 9 bases. Trimming removed 6 bases from V and 16 bases from J; junction bases left unmatched: 10. Germline values: CDR1 MNHEY, CDR2 SVGAGI. The CDR3 covers 12 residues. CDR3 sequence reads: CASRPRTGGSYF. The CDR3 DNA reads as TGTGCCAGCAGACCTCGAACAGGGGGCTCGTATTTT.